This TCR beta chain is drawn from a study of a mutant IDH1 vaccine in newly diagnosed glioma. Study information: Treated individuals were approximately 60% male and approximately 40% female, averaging about 42 years of age. Previous care, which was radiotherapy, temozolomide, or both, most often involved both.

Profiled with immunoSEQ multiplex PCR; TCRdb holds only in-frame clones, not every one. The sample consists of about 11,000 clones, approximately 85% of them appearing once. CDR3 length equals 13 residues. Germline values: CDR1 SEHNR, CDR2 FQNEAQ (reference sequence). Between the trimmed V and J ends, which lost 6 bases and 3 bases, there was a span of 8 bases. This sample's time point: week 47, end of study. Mutant IDH1 20-mer peptide, at 300 ug, made up each vaccine dose, with topical imiquimod. In the case of this clone: Its antigen is undetermined.

Study outcomes and limitations: Overall, around 94% of patients had vaccine-induced immune responses.

The sequence was obtained from a man in his thirties or forties with glioma. This chain joins TRBV7-9 and TRBJ1-4; tentatively, D is TRBD1 (5 bases). Source: PBMCs, taken from a glioma patient whose treatment included an IDH1 peptide vaccine. The CDR3, as DNA: TGTGCCAGCAGTAGGGGTTCTAATGAAAAACTGTTTTTT. Translated, it gives CASSRGSNEKLFF.